The 20 T cell receptor beta chains below all came from one sample that was sequenced in a study of T-cell memory formation after mild COVID-19. Via MiXCR, TCRdb re-called the 5' RACE reads, giving one row per CDR3 protein. Altogether around 260,000 distinct CDR3 sequences are present, around 15% being singletons, with the ten largest covering around 23%. What was sequenced was PBMCs or a T cell subset sorted from them (not recorded which). The receptors shown here come from a man between 18 and 35 years old who had mild COVID-19 (a few samples of this study predate the infection). Cell type and time point are not known.

The rearrangement links TRBV6-4 to TRBJ1-5; D gene unclear. This CDR3 comprises 11 residues. Germline lookup yields CDR1 MRHNA and CDR2 SNTAGT. Trimming shortened V by 3 bases and J by 6 bases, and 3 bases separated the two germline ends. The DNA of the CDR3 is TGTGCCAGCAGTGAGAGTCAGCCCCAGCATTTT. Amino acid sequence: CASSESQPQHF.

The chain combines TRBV5-5 with TRBJ2-1; D tentatively fits TRBD1 or TRBD2 (5 bases each). Germline CDR1 and CDR2: SGHKS and YYEKEE (reference sequence). There are 13 residues in the CDR3. With 1 base removed from V and 6 bases from J, the gap between germline ends came to 8 bases. CDR3 residues: CASSLMGVNEQFF. DNA of the CDR3: TGTGCCAGCAGCTTGATGGGGGTCAATGAGCAGTTCTTC. The full variable domain, in which reference TRBV5-5 and TRBJ2-1 provide the parts outside the CDR3, is DAGVTQSPTHLIKTRGQQVTLRCSPISGHKSVSWYQQVLGQGPQFIFQYYEKEERGRGNFPDRFSARQFPNYSSELNVNALLLGDSALYLCASSLMGVNEQFFGPGTRLTVL.

This clonotype was picked up a small number of times. V gene TRBV12-3 or TRBV12-4 combines with J gene TRBJ2-7; perhaps TRBD2 as D (7 bases). The CDR3 runs 14 residues. The V and J ends lost 3 bases and 5 bases respectively, with 14 bases between them. The CDR3 region is CASSFNGGADEQYF. The CDR3 region has the DNA TGTGCCAGCAGTTTCAATGGGGGGGCAGACGAGCAGTACTTC.

The DNA for the CDR3 is TGTGCCAGCAGTTTTGACAGGGGGATTAGCAATCAGCCCCAGCATTTT. Protein product: CASSFDRGISNQPQHF. The rearrangement joins TRBV12-3 or TRBV12-4 to TRBJ1-5, with 9 bases matching TRBD1. The CDR3 sequence is 16 residues long. The V gene end was trimmed by 3 bases and the J gene end by 0 bases; junction bases not matched to a gene: 3.

This clonotype was recorded many times. J is TRBJ2-3 and V is TRBV12-3 or TRBV12-4; D unresolved. The V and J ends lost 5 bases and 6 bases respectively, with 6 bases between them. CDR3 length equals 11 residues. The CDR3 DNA reads as TGTGCCAGCAGTGACCGGGATACGCAGTATTTT. Protein: CASSDRDTQYF.

This clonotype was observed a few times. CDR3 loop: CASSPSWTDRRQPQHF. The CDR3 DNA follows: TGTGCCAGCAGCCCATCCTGGACAGATCGACGTCAGCCCCAGCATTTT. V and J are TRBV7-2 and TRBJ1-5, with a tentative D call TRBD1 (6 bases). The length of the CDR3 is 16 residues. The germline V gene has CDR1 SGHTA and CDR2 FQGNSA. V was cut by 5 bases and J by 6 bases, with 20 bases left in between.

The gene calls are TRBV20-1 and TRBJ2-2, with 9 bases lining up with TRBD2. Germline V gives CDR1 DFQATT, CDR2 SNEGSKA (reference sequence). Trimming removed 0 bases from V and 3 bases from J; junction bases left unmatched: 8. The CDR3 is 17 residues long. This CDR3 reads CSARDVTSGWDTGELFF. As DNA, the CDR3 is TGCAGTGCTAGAGATGTGACTAGCGGCTGGGACACCGGGGAGCTGTTTTTT.

This clonotype was counted many times. V gene TRBV21-1 combines with J gene TRBJ1-6; TRBD1, the table's D call, lacks a check against the DNA. TRBV21-1 is designated a pseudogene. The CDR3 runs to 15 residues. CDR3 sequence: CASSKPDRANSPLHF. CDR3 sequence (DNA): TGTGCCAGCAGCAAACCGGACAGAGCAAATTCACCCCTCCACTTT.

The rearrangement joins TRBV7-2 to TRBJ1-6; 9 bases fit TRBD1. The CDR3 sequence is 16 residues long. Germline CDR1 is SGHTA and CDR2 is FQGNSA. V was clipped by 2 bases and J by 6 bases; unmatched bases: 5. The CDR3 region has the DNA TGTGCCAGCAGCTTAATCGGGACAGGGAGTAATTCACCCCTCCACTTT. It is translated as CASSLIGTGSNSPLHF.

V usage is TRBV7-9 and J usage is TRBJ2-7; the D gene could be TRBD1 or TRBD2 (5 bases each). V was pared by 6 bases and J by 5 bases, with 17 bases between. Germline CDR1 is SEHNR and CDR2 is FQNEAQ (reference sequence). The CDR3 is made up of 14 amino acids. CDR3 region: CASSYPGAVHEQYF. CDR3 nucleotides: TGTGCCAGCAGTTATCCCGGGGCAGTCCACGAGCAGTACTTC.

This clonotype was seen just once. CDR3 DNA: TGTGCCAGCAGTCAGGGCCCGTTTTATGGCTACACCTTC. It encodes CASSQGPFYGYTF. V and J are TRBV28 and TRBJ1-2, with D perhaps TRBD1 (5 bases). Trimming stripped 5 bases from V and 5 bases from J, with 12 bases between. The length of the CDR3 is 13 residues. In germline, CDR1 is MDHEN, CDR2 SYDVKM.

The J gene is TRBJ2-7, the V gene TRBV30, with D perhaps matching TRBD1 or TRBD2 (7 bases each). Trimming pared 8 bases from V and 5 bases from J, leaving 19 bases between. The CDR3 spans 13 residues. The V gene's germline CDR1 is GTSNPN and CDR2 SVGIG (reference sequence). The CDR3 sequence: CAIQGRGLDEQYF. CDR3 DNA sequence: TGTGCCATCCAGGGGAGGGGGCTCGACGAGCAGTACTTC.

This clonotype was seen repeatedly, ten times or more. The chain uses TRBV6-5 and TRBJ2-1, with unresolved D. Trimming shortened V by 2 bases and J by 10 bases, and 6 bases separated the two germline ends. The CDR3 extends over 11 amino acids. Germline V gives CDR1 MNHEY, CDR2 SVGAGI. The CDR3 DNA is TGTGCCAGCAGTTACGGTAGGGAGCAGTTCTTC. It translates to CASSYGREQFF.

This clonotype has just a few counts. This chain joins TRBV24-1 and TRBJ1-1; 7 nucleotides line up with TRBD1. Germline CDR1 and CDR2: KGHDR and SFDVKD. Trimming cost V 3 bases and J 1 base; bases outside gene matches: 7. This CDR3 is 16 amino acids long. CDR3 in DNA: TGTGCCACCAGTGATGCGACCGACAGGGCGAACACTGAAGCTTTCTTT. Its protein is CATSDATDRANTEAFF.

The sample holds a few counts of this clonotype. The genes are TRBV7-2 and TRBJ2-3, with D possibly being TRBD2 (5 bases). The length of the CDR3 is 15 residues. Germline-derived CDR1 and CDR2 are SGHTA and FQGNSA. V dropped 3 bases and J dropped 3 bases, with 13 bases sitting between them. CDR3 sequence: CASSFGRGLTDTQYF. The CDR3, as DNA: TGTGCCAGCAGCTTCGGACGGGGTCTGACAGATACGCAGTATTTT. Complete variable domain (other parts from reference TRBV7-2 and TRBJ2-3): GAGVSQSPSNKVTEKGKDVELRCDPISGHTALYWYRQSLGQGLEFLIYFQGNSAPDKSGLPSDRFSAERTGGSVSTLTIQRTQQEDSAVYLCASSFGRGLTDTQYFGPGTRLTVL.

This clonotype was counted a few times. The chain employs TRBV7-2 and TRBJ2-2; 7 bases line up with TRBD1. With 7 bases clipped from V and 5 bases from J, the junction kept 10 bases outside the gene matches. Germline CDR1 reads SGHTA; CDR2 reads FQGNSA. CDR3 size: 15 residues. CDR3 nucleotide sequence: TGTGCCAGCAAACGAGGGGGCTCTGGAACCGGGGAGCTGTTTTTT. It encodes CASKRGGSGTGELFF.

This clonotype was seen a few times. V is TRBV12-3 or TRBV12-4 and J is TRBJ2-5; D is unclear. The CDR3 consists of 11 residues. Trimming took 5 bases from V and 5 from J, leaving 6 bases between them. CDR3: CASSTWETQYF. Written as DNA, the CDR3 is TGTGCCAGCAGTACGTGGGAGACCCAGTACTTC.

This clonotype was counted a few times. The chain is built from TRBV6-5 and TRBJ2-7, with TRBD2 matching over 11 bases. This CDR3 is 16 amino acids long. The J segment lost 1 base and the V segment lost 6 bases, leaving 8 bases of the junction unmatched. Germline CDR1 reads MNHEY; CDR2 reads SVGAGI. The CDR3 loop is CASSRLAGQGSYEQYV. CDR3 sequence (DNA): TGTGCCAGCAGCCGACTAGCGGGACAGGGATCCTACGAGCAGTACGTC.

The chain is built from TRBV7-2 and TRBJ2-5; 10 bases agree with TRBD2. With V trimmed by 5 bases and J by 6 bases, 15 bases remained unmatched. Germline V CDR1 and CDR2: SGHTA, FQGNSA. The CDR3 has 17 residues. CDR3 sequence reads: CASSLRGAGGPRKTQYF. CDR3 DNA: TGTGCCAGCAGCCTAAGAGGAGCGGGGGGGCCCCGTAAGACCCAGTACTTC. The full variable domain, completed using reference TRBV7-2 and TRBJ2-5, is GAGVSQSPSNKVTEKGKDVELRCDPISGHTALYWYRQSLGQGLEFLIYFQGNSAPDKSGLPSDRFSAERTGGSVSTLTIQRTQQEDSAVYLCASSLRGAGGPRKTQYFGPGTRLLVL.

This clonotype was seen only a few times. The chain carries TRBV7-9 and TRBJ1-5; D is uncertain. The CDR3 covers 15 residues. Trimming removed 6 bases from V and 1 base from J, with 13 bases in between. Germline loops: CDR1 SEHNR, CDR2 FQNEAQ (reference sequence). This CDR3 is CASSRDSGSNQPQHF. The CDR3 bases are TGTGCCAGCAGTCGTGACTCCGGGAGCAATCAGCCCCAGCATTTT. The full variable domain, its missing parts supplied by reference TRBV7-9 and TRBJ1-5, is DTGVSQNPRHKITKRGQNVTFRCDPISEHNRLYWYRQTLGQGPEFLTYFQNEAQLEKSRLLSDRFSAERPKGSFSTLEIQRTEQGDSAMYLCASSRDSGSNQPQHFGDGTRLSIL.